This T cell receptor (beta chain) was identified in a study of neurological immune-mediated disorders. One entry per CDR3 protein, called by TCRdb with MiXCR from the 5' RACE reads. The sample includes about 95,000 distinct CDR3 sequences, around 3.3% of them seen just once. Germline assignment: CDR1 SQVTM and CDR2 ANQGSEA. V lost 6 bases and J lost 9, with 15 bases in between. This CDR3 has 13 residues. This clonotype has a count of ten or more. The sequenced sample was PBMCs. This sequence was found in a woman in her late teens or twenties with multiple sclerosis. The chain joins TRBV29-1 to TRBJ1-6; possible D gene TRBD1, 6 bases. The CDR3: CSVADSRSSPLHF. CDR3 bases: TGCAGCGTAGCGGACAGCAGAAGTTCACCCCTCCACTTT.